This T cell receptor beta chain was profiled in a study of blood T cell repertoires in COVID-19. At the level of the study: The United States, Italy and Spain supplied acute and convalescent COVID-19 samples. PBMCs, B-cell-depleted T cells, or T cells provided the cDNA or gDNA that made up the material.

Trimming took 1 base from V and 3 from J; bases not matched to a gene: 7. Looked up from germline, CDR1 is GTSNPN and CDR2 is SVGIG (reference sequence). The CDR3 spans 16 residues. As processed by the authors: Reference gene primer amplification yielded estimated nucleated cell counts. Profiling relied on immunoSEQ multiplex PCR, and the TCRdb table lists in-frame clones only, not all of them. The V and J calls and the clone size are those of that table, but D and trimming were determined from the DNA. The sample lists some 530,000 clones, approximately 85% seen once, with roughly 3.2% in the top ten.

The source of this sequence is a human donor in a cohort sampled during active COVID-19. Sequenced sample: peripheral blood. This rearrangement joins TRBV30 to TRBJ2-3; 10 nucleotides line up with TRBD2. CDR3 protein: CAWSAGPAGGTDTQYF. The CDR3 nucleotides read TGTGCCTGGAGTGCGGGGCCAGCGGGAGGGACAGATACGCAGTATTTT.